Listed here is a single T cell receptor beta chain. Its antigen is currently unknown. This CDR3 region has 13 residues. V was clipped by 3 bases and J by 1 base; unmatched bases: 0. Germline V CDR1 and CDR2: SGDLS, YYNGEE. Poor-prognosis osteosarcoma patients supplied post-treatment primary, local recurrence and metastasis tumor specimens. This specimen belongs to a study of the immune and genomic landscape of osteosarcoma. In the study overall: Median age at diagnosis was around 29 years, range roughly 5-85. The study, taken as a whole, reports: Compared with cold C1, the hot C3 cluster had higher, still-low clonality.

The table came from immunoSEQ multiplex PCR; TCRdb's copy has only in-frame clones and leaves some out. This table has some 6,200 clones, around 68% appearing once. The source is a human donor with osteosarcoma. V usage is TRBV9 and J usage is TRBJ1-1; 7 bases align to TRBD1. The specimen sequenced was osteosarcoma tumor tissue from the lung. The CDR3, as DNA: TGTGCCAGCAGCGACAGGGGGAACACTGAAGCTTTCTTT. It codes for CASSDRGNTEAFF.